These T cell receptor beta chains were read from a single sample in a study of shared clonotypes between healthy human individuals. The table came from immunoSEQ multiplex PCR; TCRdb's copy has only in-frame clones and leaves some out. The sample includes fewer than 1 million clones, 96% of them seen just once. The sample consisted of naive CD8+ T cells sorted from blood. These receptor sequences come from a man aged 25 to 40 in good health. CDR3s include the opening cysteine and the closing phenylalanine or tryptophan. A D gene is named only where the DNA matches it firmly. Expanded clones are given a class, and other clones once, few, many or no size at all.

J	D	V	size	CDR3	DNA
TRBJ2-3	TRBD2	TRBV10-3	.	CAISTGLARTDTQYF	TGTGCCATCAGCACAGGACTAGCGCGCACAGATACGCAGTATTTT
TRBJ2-2	TRBD2	TRBV6-5	.	CASSPGSGSTGELFF	TGTGCCAGCAGCCCCGGGAGCGGGAGTACCGGGGAGCTGTTTTTT
TRBJ2-2	TRBD2	TRBV9	once	CASASGTGELFF	TGTGCCAGCGCTAGCGGCACCGGGGAGCTGTTTTTT
TRBJ2-2	.	TRBV9	.	CASSVFRGQNTGELFF	TGTGCCAGCAGCGTATTTCGCGGGCAGAACACCGGGGAGCTGTTTTTT
TRBJ2-7	TRBD2	TRBV7-9	.	CASSLPGDYYEQYF	TGTGCCAGCAGCTTACCGGGGGACTACTACGAGCAGTACTTC
TRBJ2-7	.	TRBV4-1	.	CASSQGYSLLSYEQYF	TGCGCCAGCAGCCAAGGGTACTCCCTACTCTCCTACGAGCAGTACTTC
TRBJ2-3	.	TRBV14	.	CASSQLPRGEDTQYF	TGTGCCAGCAGCCAACTCCCCAGGGGGGAAGATACGCAGTATTTT
TRBJ2-1	TRBD2	TRBV7-2	.	CASSLGRLAERGNEQFF	TGTGCCAGCAGCTTAGGAAGACTAGCGGAAAGGGGGAATGAGCAGTTCTTC
TRBJ2-5	.	TRBV25-1	.	CASSENIIGPSLETQYF	TGTGCCAGCAGTGAAAATATAATTGGACCGAGCTTAGAGACCCAGTACTTC
TRBJ2-5	TRBD2	TRBV7-9	.	CASSPFGLADEETQYF	TGTGCCAGCAGCCCGTTCGGACTAGCGGACGAAGAGACCCAGTACTTC
TRBJ2-1	TRBD2	TRBV27	once	CASSSGTSGANEQFF	TGTGCCAGCAGTTCCGGGACTAGCGGAGCCAATGAGCAGTTCTTC
TRBJ2-5	.	TRBV18	.	CASSPGQGLETQYF	TGTGCCAGCTCACCGGGGCAGGGTTTAGAGACCCAGTACTTC